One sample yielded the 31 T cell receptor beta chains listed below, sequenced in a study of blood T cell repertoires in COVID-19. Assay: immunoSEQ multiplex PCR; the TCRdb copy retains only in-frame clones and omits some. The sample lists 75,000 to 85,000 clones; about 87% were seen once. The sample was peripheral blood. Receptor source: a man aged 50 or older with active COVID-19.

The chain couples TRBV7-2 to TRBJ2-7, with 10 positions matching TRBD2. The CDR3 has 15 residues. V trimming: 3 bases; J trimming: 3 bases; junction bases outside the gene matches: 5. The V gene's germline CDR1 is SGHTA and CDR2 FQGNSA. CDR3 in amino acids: CASSLSLAGDYEQYF. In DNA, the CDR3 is TGTGCCAGCAGCTTGAGTCTAGCGGGGGACTACGAGCAGTACTTC.

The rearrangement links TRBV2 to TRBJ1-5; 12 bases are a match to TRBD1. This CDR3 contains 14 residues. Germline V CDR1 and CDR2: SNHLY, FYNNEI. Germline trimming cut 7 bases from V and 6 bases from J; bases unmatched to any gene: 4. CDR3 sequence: CASIRDRGPQPQHF. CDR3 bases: TGTGCCAGCATCAGGGACAGGGGGCCTCAGCCCCAGCATTTT.

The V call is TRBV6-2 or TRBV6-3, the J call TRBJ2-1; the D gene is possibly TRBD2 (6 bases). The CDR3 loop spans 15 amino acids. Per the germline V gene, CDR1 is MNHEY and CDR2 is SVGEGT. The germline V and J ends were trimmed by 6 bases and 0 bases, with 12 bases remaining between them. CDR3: CASSEGDFSYNEQFF. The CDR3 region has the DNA TGTGCCAGCAGCGAAGGGGACTTCTCCTACAATGAGCAGTTCTTC.

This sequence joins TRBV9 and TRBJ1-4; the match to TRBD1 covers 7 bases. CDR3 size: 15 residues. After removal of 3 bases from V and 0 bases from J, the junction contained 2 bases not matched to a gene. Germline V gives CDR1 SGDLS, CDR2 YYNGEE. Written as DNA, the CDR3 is TGTGCCAGCAGCGGGGGGACAGCAACTAATGAAAAACTGTTTTTT. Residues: CASSGGTATNEKLFF.

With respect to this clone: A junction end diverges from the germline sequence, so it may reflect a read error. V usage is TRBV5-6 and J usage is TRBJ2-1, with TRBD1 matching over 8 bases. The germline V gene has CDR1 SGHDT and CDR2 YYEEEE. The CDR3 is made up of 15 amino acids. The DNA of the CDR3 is TGTGCCAGCAGGTTGGGGGGACAGGTCTACAATGAGCAGTTCTTC. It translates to CASRLGGQVYNEQFF.

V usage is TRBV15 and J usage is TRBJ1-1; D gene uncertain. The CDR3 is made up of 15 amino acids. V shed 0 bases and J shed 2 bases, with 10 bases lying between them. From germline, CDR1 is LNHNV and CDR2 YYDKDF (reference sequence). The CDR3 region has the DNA TGTGCCACCAGCAGAGATAAGAATGGCAACACTGAAGCTTTCTTT. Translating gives CATSRDKNGNTEAFF.

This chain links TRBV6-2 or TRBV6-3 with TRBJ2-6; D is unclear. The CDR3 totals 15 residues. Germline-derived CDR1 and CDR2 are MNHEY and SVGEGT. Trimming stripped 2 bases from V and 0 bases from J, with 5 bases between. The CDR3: CASSYGSSGANVLTF. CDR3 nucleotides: TGTGCCAGCAGTTACGGCAGCTCTGGGGCCAACGTCCTGACTTTC.

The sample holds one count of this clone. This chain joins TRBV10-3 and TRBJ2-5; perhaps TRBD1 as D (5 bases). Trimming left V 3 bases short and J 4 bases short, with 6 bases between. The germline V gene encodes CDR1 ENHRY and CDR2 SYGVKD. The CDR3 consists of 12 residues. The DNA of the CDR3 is TGTGCCATCAGTGATAGGGGAGAGACCCAGTACTTC. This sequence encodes CAISDRGETQYF.

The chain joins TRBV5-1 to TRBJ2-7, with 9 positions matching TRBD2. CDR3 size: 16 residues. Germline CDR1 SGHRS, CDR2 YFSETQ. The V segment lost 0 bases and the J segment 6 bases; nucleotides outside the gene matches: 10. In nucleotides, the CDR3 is TGCGCCAGCAGCTTGGGCGGGGGGGCCCAACAGTCCGAGCAGTACTTC. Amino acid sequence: CASSLGGGAQQSEQYF.

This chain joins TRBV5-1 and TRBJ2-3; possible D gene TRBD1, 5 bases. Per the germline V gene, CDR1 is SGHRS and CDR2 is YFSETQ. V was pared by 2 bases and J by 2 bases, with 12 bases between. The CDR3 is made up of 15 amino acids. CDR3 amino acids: CASSFSGLDTDTQYF. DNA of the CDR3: TGCGCCAGCAGCTTTTCAGGGCTCGACACAGATACGCAGTATTTT.

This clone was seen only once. CDR3 residues: CASSFAGRETLNEQFF. Here the CDR3 DNA reads TGTGCCAGCAGCTTCGCCGGGCGGGAGACCCTAAATGAGCAGTTCTTC. This sequence joins TRBV7-2 and TRBJ2-1; 7 bases align to TRBD2. CDR3 length: 16 residues. Germline V gives CDR1 SGHTA, CDR2 FQGNSA. V lost 3 bases, J lost 7 bases, and 12 bases stayed unmatched.

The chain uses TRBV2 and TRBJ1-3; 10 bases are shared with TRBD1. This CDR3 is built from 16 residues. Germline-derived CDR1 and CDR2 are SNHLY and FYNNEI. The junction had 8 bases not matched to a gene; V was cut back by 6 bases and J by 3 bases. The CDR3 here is CASRESGQGFGNTIYF. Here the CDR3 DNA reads TGTGCCAGCAGGGAATCGGGACAGGGGTTTGGAAACACCATATATTTT.

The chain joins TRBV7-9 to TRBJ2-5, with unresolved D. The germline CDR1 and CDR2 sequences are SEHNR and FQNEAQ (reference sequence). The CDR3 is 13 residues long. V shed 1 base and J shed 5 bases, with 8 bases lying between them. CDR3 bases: TGTGCCAGCAGCTTAGGAGCGTGGGAGACCCAGTACTTC. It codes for CASSLGAWETQYF.

The CDR3 DNA reads as TGTGCCAGCAGCTCCGACAGGGTTGGACGGGAGACCCAGTACTTC. It is translated as CASSSDRVGRETQYF. The V call is TRBV27, the J call TRBJ2-5, with 7 bases aligning to TRBD1. The trim removed 6 bases at V and 5 bases at J, leaving 12 bases unmatched. From germline, CDR1 is MNHEY and CDR2 SMNVEV (reference sequence). CDR3 size: 15 residues.

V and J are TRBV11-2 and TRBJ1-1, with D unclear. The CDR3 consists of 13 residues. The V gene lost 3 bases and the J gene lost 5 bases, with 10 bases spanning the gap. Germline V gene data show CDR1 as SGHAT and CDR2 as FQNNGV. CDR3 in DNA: TGTGCCAGCAGCTTTGGTCCGGGGACTGAAGCTTTCTTT. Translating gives CASSFGPGTEAFF.

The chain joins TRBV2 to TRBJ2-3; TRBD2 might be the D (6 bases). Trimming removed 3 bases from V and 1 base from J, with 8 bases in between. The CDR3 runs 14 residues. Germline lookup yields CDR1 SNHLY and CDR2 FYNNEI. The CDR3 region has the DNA TGTGCCAGCAGTGACCGCGGGGGCACAGATACGCAGTATTTT. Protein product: CASSDRGGTDTQYF.

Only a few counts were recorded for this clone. The CDR3 sequence: CASSQQLSSNQPQHF. The CDR3 nucleotides are TGTGCCAGCAGTCAACAGTTGTCTAGCAATCAGCCCCAGCATTTT. V is TRBV2 and J is TRBJ1-5; D unclear. The CDR3 is 15 amino acids. The V end was cut by 5 bases, the J end by 0 bases, with 11 bases between. Germline values: CDR1 SNHLY, CDR2 FYNNEI.

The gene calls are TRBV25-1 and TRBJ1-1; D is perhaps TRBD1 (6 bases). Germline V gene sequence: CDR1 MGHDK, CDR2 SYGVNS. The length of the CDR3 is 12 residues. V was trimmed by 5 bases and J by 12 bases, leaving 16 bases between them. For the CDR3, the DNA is TGTGCCAGCAGTCAACAGGGCTTCGCGCCTTTCTTT. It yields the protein CASSQQGFAPFF.

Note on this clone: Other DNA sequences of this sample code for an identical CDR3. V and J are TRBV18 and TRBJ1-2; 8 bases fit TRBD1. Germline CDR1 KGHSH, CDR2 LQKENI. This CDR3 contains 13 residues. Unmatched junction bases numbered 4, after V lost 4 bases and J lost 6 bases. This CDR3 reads CASSQGQGDGYTF. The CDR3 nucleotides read TGTGCCAGCTCACAAGGACAGGGTGATGGCTACACCTTC.

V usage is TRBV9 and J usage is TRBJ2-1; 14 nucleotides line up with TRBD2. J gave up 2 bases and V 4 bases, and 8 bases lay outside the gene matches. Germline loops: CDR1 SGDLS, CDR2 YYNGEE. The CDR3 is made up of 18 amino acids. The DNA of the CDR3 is TGTGCCAGCAGCCCCTGGACTAGCGGGAGGCCCACCTACAATGAGCAGTTCTTC. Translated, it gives CASSPWTSGRPTYNEQFF. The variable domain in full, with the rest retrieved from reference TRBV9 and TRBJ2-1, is DSGVTQTPKHLITATGQRVTLRCSPRSGDLSVYWYQQSLDQGLQFLIQYYNGEERAKGNILERFSAQQFPDLHSELNLSSLELGDSALYFCASSPWTSGRPTYNEQFFGPGTRLTVL.

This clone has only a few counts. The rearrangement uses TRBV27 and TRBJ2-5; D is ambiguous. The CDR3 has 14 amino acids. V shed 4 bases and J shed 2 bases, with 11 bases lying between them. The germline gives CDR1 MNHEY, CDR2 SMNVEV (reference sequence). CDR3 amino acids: CASSSTTAQETQYF. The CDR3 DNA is TGTGCCAGCAGTTCGACCACAGCACAAGAGACCCAGTACTTC.

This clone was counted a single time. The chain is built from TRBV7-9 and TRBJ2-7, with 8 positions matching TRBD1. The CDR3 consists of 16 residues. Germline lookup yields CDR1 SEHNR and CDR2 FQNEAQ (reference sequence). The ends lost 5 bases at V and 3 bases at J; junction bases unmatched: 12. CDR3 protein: CASSPWTGRGGYEQYF. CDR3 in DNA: TGTGCCAGCAGCCCTTGGACAGGGAGAGGTGGCTACGAGCAGTACTTC.

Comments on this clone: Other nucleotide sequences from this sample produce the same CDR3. Here the CDR3 reads CASRRVPGNQPQHF. In nucleotides, the CDR3 is TGTGCCAGCAGAAGAGTGCCGGGCAATCAGCCCCAGCATTTT. This chain joins TRBV28 and TRBJ1-5; D is unclear. This CDR3 comprises 14 residues. V was pared by 6 bases and J by 2 bases, with 11 bases between. CDR1 and CDR2 (germline): MDHEN, SYDVKM.

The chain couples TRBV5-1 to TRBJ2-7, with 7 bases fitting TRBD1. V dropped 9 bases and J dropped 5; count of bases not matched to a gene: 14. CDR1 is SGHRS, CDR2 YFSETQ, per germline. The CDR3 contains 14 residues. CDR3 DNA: TGCGCCACCACCCAGGGGGATAACAGGGACGAGCAGTACTTC. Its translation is CATTQGDNRDEQYF.

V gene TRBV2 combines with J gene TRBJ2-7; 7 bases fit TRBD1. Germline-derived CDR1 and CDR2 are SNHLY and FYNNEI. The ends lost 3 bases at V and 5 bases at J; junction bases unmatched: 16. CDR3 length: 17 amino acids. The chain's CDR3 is CASSDRGLIGGSDEQYF. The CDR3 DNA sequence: TGTGCCAGCAGTGATAGAGGATTAATAGGGGGCAGCGACGAGCAGTACTTC.

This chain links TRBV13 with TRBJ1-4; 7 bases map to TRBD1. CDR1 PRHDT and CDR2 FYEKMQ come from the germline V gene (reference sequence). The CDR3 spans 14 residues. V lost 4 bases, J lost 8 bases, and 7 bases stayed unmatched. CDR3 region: CASSSYRGGEKLFF. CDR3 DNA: TGTGCCAGCAGCTCCTACAGGGGTGGGGAAAAACTGTTTTTT. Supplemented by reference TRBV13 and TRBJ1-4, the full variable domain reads AAGVIQSPRHLIKEKRETATLKCYPIPRHDTVYWYQQGPGQDPQFLISFYEKMQSDKGSIPDRFSAQQFSDYHSELNMSSLELGDSALYFCASSSYRGGEKLFFGSGTQLSVL.

CDR3 loop: CASSQQAPGGDTQYF. Written as DNA, the CDR3 is TGCGCCAGCAGCCAACAGGCCCCCGGTGGAGATACGCAGTATTTT. The rearrangement joins TRBV4-1 to TRBJ2-3; no clear D. Trimming took 2 bases from V and 5 from J, leaving 14 bases between them. The germline CDR1 and CDR2 sequences are MGHRA and YSYEKL. The CDR3 totals 15 residues.

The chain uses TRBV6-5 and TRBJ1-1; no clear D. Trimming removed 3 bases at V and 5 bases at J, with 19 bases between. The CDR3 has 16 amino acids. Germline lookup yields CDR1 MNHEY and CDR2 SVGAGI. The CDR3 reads CASSYIGSLGRTEAFF. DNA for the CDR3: TGTGCCAGCAGTTATATCGGTTCTCTCGGTCGTACTGAAGCTTTCTTT.

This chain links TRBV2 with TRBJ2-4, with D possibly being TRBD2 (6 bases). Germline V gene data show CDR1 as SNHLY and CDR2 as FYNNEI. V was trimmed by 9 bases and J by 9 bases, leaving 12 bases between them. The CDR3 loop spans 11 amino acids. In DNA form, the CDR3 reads TGTGCCAGTCGGACCGGGGGCATTCAGTACTTC. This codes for CASRTGGIQYF.

The CDR3 coding sequence is TGTGCCACCAGTGATAACGTAGCGGGAACCTACGAGCAGTACTTC. Translating gives CATSDNVAGTYEQYF. The chain recombines TRBV24-1 with TRBJ2-7; the match to TRBD2 covers 8 bases. CDR3 length: 15 amino acids. V trimming: 3 bases; J trimming: 2 bases; junction bases outside the gene matches: 5. CDR1 and CDR2 (germline): KGHDR, SFDVKD.

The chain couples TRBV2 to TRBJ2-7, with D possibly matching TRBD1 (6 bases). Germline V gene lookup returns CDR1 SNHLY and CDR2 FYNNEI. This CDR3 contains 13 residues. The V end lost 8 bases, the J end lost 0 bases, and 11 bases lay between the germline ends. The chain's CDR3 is CASSQGSSYEQYF. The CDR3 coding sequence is TGTGCCAGCTCCCAGGGGTCCTCCTACGAGCAGTACTTC.